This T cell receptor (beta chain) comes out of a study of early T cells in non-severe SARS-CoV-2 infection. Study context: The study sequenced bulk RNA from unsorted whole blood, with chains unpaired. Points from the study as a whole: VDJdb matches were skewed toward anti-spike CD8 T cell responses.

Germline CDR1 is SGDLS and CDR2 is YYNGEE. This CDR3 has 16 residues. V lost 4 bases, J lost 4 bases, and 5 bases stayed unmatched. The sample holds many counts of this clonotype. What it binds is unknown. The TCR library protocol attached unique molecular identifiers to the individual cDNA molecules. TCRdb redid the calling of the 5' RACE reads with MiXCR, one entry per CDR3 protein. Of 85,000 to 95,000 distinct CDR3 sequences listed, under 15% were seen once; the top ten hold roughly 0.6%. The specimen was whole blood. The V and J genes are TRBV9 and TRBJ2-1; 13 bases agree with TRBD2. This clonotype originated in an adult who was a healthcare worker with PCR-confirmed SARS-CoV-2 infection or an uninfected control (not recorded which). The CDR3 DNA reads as TGTGCCAGCAGCCCTCGGACTAGCGGGGGTTACAATGAGCAGTTCTTC. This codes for CASSPRTSGGYNEQFF.